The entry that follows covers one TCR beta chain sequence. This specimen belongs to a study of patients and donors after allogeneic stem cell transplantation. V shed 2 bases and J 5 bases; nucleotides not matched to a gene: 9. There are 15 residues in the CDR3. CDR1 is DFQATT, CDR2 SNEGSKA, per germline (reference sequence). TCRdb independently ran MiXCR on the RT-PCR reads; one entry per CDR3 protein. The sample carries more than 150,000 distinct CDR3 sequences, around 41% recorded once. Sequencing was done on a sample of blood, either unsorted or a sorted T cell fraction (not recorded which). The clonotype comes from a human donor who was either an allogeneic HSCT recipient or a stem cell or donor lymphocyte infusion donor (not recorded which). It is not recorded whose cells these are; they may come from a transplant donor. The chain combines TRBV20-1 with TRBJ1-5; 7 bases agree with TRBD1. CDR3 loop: CSARRPRDSDQPQHF. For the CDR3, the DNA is TGCAGTGCTAGACGCCCCCGGGACAGCGATCAGCCCCAGCATTTT.